This record covers a single TCR beta chain. CDR3 length: 16 residues. The V gene's germline CDR1 is SGHDT and CDR2 YYEEEE. The ends lost 4 bases at V and 1 base at J; junction bases unmatched: 8. The data belong to a study of cytomegalovirus exposure and HLA in healthy donors. Researchers ran the PCR with 60 Vbeta and 13 Jbeta primers. Only in-frame clones appear in the TCRdb table, and some are missing; sequencing was by immunoSEQ multiplex PCR. The sample lists about 79,000 clones; approximately 70% were seen once. The sequenced sample consisted of PBMCs. This sequence was found in a man between 60 and 70 years old in good health and CMV-seronegative. The V gene is TRBV5-6, the J gene TRBJ2-7; the match to TRBD2 covers 10 bases. The CDR3: CASSPNPSGGSYEQYF. In nucleotides, the CDR3 is TGTGCCAGCAGCCCGAACCCTAGCGGGGGTTCCTACGAGCAGTACTTC.